The 17 T cell receptor beta chains presented below share a single source sample, sequenced in a study of blood T cell repertoires in COVID-19. The repertoire was sequenced with immunoSEQ multiplex PCR; TCRdb's copy has only in-frame clones and lacks some. There are about 500,000 clones in the sample; about 88% occur only once, and roughly 1% lies in the top ten. The sequencing sample was made of peripheral blood. These receptors were obtained from a man aged 18 to 29 with COVID-19, enrolled during active disease.

The chain has TRBV24-1 and TRBJ2-2, with 9 bases matching TRBD1. CDR1 and CDR2 from the germline V gene are KGHDR and SFDVKD. V trimming: 4 bases; J trimming: 6 bases; junction bases outside the gene matches: 8. This CDR3 is 16 amino acids long. The CDR3 loop is CATSDPTGGLAGELFF. CDR3 coding DNA: TGTGCCACCAGTGACCCCACAGGGGGCCTCGCCGGGGAGCTGTTTTTT.

This chain connects TRBV7-3 to TRBJ2-3, with no clear D. This CDR3 has 13 amino acids. V lost 5 bases and J lost 4, with 10 bases in between. The germline V gene has CDR1 SGHTA and CDR2 FQGTGA. CDR3 in DNA: TGTGCCAGCAGCCCGACGAGGTCAGATACGCAGTATTTT. This sequence encodes CASSPTRSDTQYF.

This clone has just one count. The rearrangement uses TRBV3-1 (or the pseudogene TRBV3-2) and TRBJ2-3, with 7 bases fitting TRBD2. The junction had 7 bases not matched to a gene; V was cut back by 3 bases and J by 13 bases. The CDR3 has 12 amino acids. Germline V gene data show CDR1 as LGHDT and CDR2 as YNNKEL (reference sequence). The CDR3 DNA reads as TGTGCCAGCAGCCAGGCGGGAGCCCTTGAGTATTTT. Translating gives CASSQAGALEYF.

This clone was counted once. The J gene is TRBJ2-2, the V gene TRBV4-1; a weak D match, TRBD1 (5 bases). Trimming shortened V by 2 bases and J by 5 bases, and 6 bases separated the two germline ends. The CDR3 is 13 amino acids. Per germline, CDR1 MGHRA and CDR2 YSYEKL. CDR3 loop: CASSQSGTGELFF. The CDR3 bases are TGCGCCAGCAGCCAATCAGGGACCGGGGAGCTGTTTTTT.

On this clone itself: The same CDR3 is also encoded by other DNA sequences in this sample. The chain uses TRBV7-9 and TRBJ2-1, with D possibly TRBD2 on 6 matching bases. The CDR3 contains 15 residues. Trimming shortened V by 3 bases and J by 1 base, and 10 bases separated the two germline ends. Germline V gene data show CDR1 as SEHNR and CDR2 as FQNEAQ (reference sequence). CDR3 nucleotide sequence: TGTGCCAGCAGCTTGGCGGGGTCGTCCTACAATGAGCAGTTCTTC. Translation: CASSLAGSSYNEQFF.

The chain combines TRBV3-1 (or the pseudogene TRBV3-2) with TRBJ1-6; D ambiguous. Trimming removed 1 base at V and 8 bases at J, with 6 bases between. Germline values: CDR1 LGHDT, CDR2 YNNKEL (reference sequence). The CDR3 loop spans 13 amino acids. The CDR3 spells CASSQGSDSPLHF. The CDR3 DNA is TGTGCCAGCAGCCAAGGGAGTGATTCACCCCTCCACTTT.

V gene TRBV18 combines with J gene TRBJ1-5; a weak D match, TRBD1 (6 bases). Trimming removed 3 bases from V and 7 bases from J, with 13 bases in between. Germline V gives CDR1 KGHSH, CDR2 LQKENI. The CDR3 runs to 14 residues. CDR3 nucleotides: TGTGCCAGCTCACCGTCGCAGGGGAAACAGCCCCAGCATTTT. Protein sequence: CASSPSQGKQPQHF.

The rearrangement uses TRBV13 and TRBJ2-1; 11 nucleotides line up with TRBD2. Germline CDR1 PRHDT, CDR2 FYEKMQ (reference sequence). The CDR3 has 16 residues. The V and J ends lost 5 bases and 6 bases, in that order; junction bases with no gene match: 9. CDR3 in DNA: TGTGCCAGCAGCCTATATAGCGGGGGGGCTGCCAATGAGCAGTTCTTC. It is translated as CASSLYSGGAANEQFF.

The chain links TRBV10-3 to TRBJ2-7; 8 nucleotides match TRBD2. Germline CDR1 and CDR2: ENHRY and SYGVKD. CDR3 size: 14 residues. The ends lost 4 bases at V and 0 bases at J; junction bases unmatched: 2. The CDR3, as DNA: TGTGCCATCAGTGGTCGGGGGGGCTCCTACGAGCAGTACTTC. It translates to CAISGRGGSYEQYF.

This clone appeared once. The CDR3 DNA sequence: TGTGCCAGCAGCTTGGGGCAGAAGAACACCGGGGAGCTGTTTTTT. It codes for CASSLGQKNTGELFF. V gene TRBV5-4 combines with J gene TRBJ2-2; D uncertain. The germline V and J ends were trimmed by 0 bases and 1 base, with 7 bases remaining between them. This CDR3 spans 15 amino acids. Per the germline V gene, CDR1 is SGHNT and CDR2 is YYREEE (reference sequence).

The chain uses TRBV11-2 and TRBJ2-2; possible D gene TRBD2, 6 bases. There are 16 residues in the CDR3. Germline values: CDR1 SGHAT, CDR2 FQNNGV. The germline V and J ends were trimmed by 5 bases and 2 bases, with 15 bases remaining between them. The CDR3 reads CASSGEVGANTGELFF. The CDR3 DNA reads TGTGCCAGCAGCGGGGAGGTGGGAGCTAACACCGGGGAGCTGTTTTTT. The full variable domain, with the rest looked up from reference TRBV11-2 and TRBJ2-2, is EAGVAQSPRYKIIEKRQSVAFWCNPISGHATLYWYQQILGQGPKLLIQFQNNGVVDDSQLPKDRFSAERLKGVDSTLKIQPAKLEDSAVYLCASSGEVGANTGELFFGEGSRLTVL.

The chain employs TRBV5-6 and TRBJ2-7; 7 bases map to TRBD1. This CDR3 is 13 amino acids long. Trimming at V came to 4 bases and at J to 5 bases, leaving 6 bases not matched to a gene. Germline V gene sequence: CDR1 SGHDT, CDR2 YYEEEE. In nucleotides, the CDR3 is TGTGCCAGCAGCATCCGAGGGGGCAACGAGCAGTACTTC. It encodes CASSIRGGNEQYF.

The chain carries TRBV19 and TRBJ2-7, with a possible D match to TRBD2 (6 bases). The CDR3 consists of 14 residues. CDR1 and CDR2 (germline): LNHDA, SQIVND (reference sequence). Trimming took off 5 bases at V and 1 base at J, with 12 bases between the two ends. The CDR3 loop reads CASSRRDTSYEQYF. The CDR3, as DNA: TGTGCCAGTAGTCGGCGGGATACATCCTACGAGCAGTACTTC.

This chain links TRBV25-1 with TRBJ2-1, with 10 bases matching TRBD2. Germline values: CDR1 MGHDK, CDR2 SYGVNS. There are 16 residues in the CDR3. Trimming took 3 bases from V and 8 from J; bases not matched to a gene: 10. CDR3 sequence: CASSDLGASGRDEQFF. The CDR3 nucleotides read TGTGCCAGCAGTGATCTGGGGGCTAGCGGGAGAGATGAGCAGTTCTTC.

The gene calls are TRBV14 and TRBJ2-7; 9 nucleotides line up with TRBD1. This CDR3 is built from 15 residues. Germline loops: CDR1 SGHDN, CDR2 FVKESK. V was clipped by 1 base and J by 2 bases; unmatched bases: 3. This CDR3 is CASSQGGQGTYEQYF. For the CDR3, the DNA is TGTGCCAGCAGCCAAGGAGGACAGGGGACCTACGAGCAGTACTTC.

V is TRBV27 and J is TRBJ2-4, with a weak D call TRBD2 (5 bases). V was trimmed by 1 base and J by 1 base, leaving 14 bases between them. The length of the CDR3 is 17 residues. Germline loops: CDR1 MNHEY, CDR2 SMNVEV (reference sequence). CDR3 DNA sequence: TGTGCCAGCAGTTTATTTAGAGGGCATAAGGCCAAAAACATTCAGTACTTC. This codes for CASSLFRGHKAKNIQYF.

This chain connects TRBV14 to TRBJ2-7, with D possibly matching TRBD2 (5 bases). This CDR3 spans 13 amino acids. CDR1 is SGHDN, CDR2 FVKESK, per germline. V was shortened by 3 bases and J by 3 bases, with 9 bases between the two germline ends. The CDR3 region has the DNA TGTGCCAGCAGCCACTACAGCGGCTACGAGCAGTACTTC. It encodes CASSHYSGYEQYF.